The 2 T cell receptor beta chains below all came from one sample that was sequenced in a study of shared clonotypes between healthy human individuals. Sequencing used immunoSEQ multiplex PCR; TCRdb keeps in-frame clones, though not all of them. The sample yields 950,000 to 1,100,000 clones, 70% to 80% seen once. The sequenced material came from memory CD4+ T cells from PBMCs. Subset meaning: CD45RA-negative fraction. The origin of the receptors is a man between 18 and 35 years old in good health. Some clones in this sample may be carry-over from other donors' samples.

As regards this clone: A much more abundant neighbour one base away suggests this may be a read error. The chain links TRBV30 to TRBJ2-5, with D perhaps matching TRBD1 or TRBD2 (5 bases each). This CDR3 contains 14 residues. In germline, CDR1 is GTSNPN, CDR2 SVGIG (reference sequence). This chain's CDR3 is CARRPGTAQETQYF. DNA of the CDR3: TGTGCCCGGAGACCCGGGACCGCCCAAGAGACCCAGTACTTC.

CDR3 protein: CSVLQGMNTEAFF. CDR3 sequence (DNA): TGCAGCGTTCTACAGGGGATGAACACTGAAGCTTTCTTT. The V and J genes are TRBV29-1 and TRBJ1-1; 7 bases line up with TRBD1. The germline V gene has CDR1 SQVTM and CDR2 ANQGSEA. This CDR3 contains 13 residues. The V gene end was trimmed by 5 bases and the J gene end by 0 bases; junction bases not matched to a gene: 3.